Included here is one TCR beta chain sequence, with context. What it binds is not known. At one of its ends the junction is not consistent with the germline gene, which may arise from a read error. The data are from a study of regulatory T cells in long-lasting Graves disease. CDR3 regions were amplified by Arm-PCR using iRepertoire HTBI primers to build TCR beta libraries. MiXCR, run by TCRdb on the multiplex PCR reads, gives a single entry per CDR3 protein. In the table there are a few hundred thousand distinct CDR3 sequences, less than 15% of which are singletons. Study conclusions and caveats: Patients with persistent disease shared around 2,700 public clonotypes, outpacing the roughly 950 shared by new patients. No thyroid tissue was studied; the work used peripheral blood only.

The time point is: newly diagnosed GD, antithyroid drugs for less than 3 months. From RNA extracted from PBMCs, the TCR library was made. A roughly 8.6-milliliter sample of peripheral blood was drawn into EDTA tubes. Germline lookup yields CDR1 KGHSH and CDR2 LQKENI. CDR3 length equals 14 residues. In addition, the sample was reused for a study of T cells in Graves' hyperthyroidism and ophthalmopathy. As that study records: First-round RT-PCR targeting the TCR CDR3 was performed with the HTBI primer set.

The TCR was taken from a woman aged 45-60 years with Graves disease. The chain combines TRBV18 with TRBJ2-3; D not certain. This specimen was peripheral blood mononuclear cells (PBMCs), taken at new diagnosis, from a patient treated with antithyroid drugs. CDR3 residues: CASPPRGSTDMQYF. The DNA for the CDR3 is TGTGCCAGCCCACCACGAGGAAGTACAGATATGCAGTATTTT.